The 5 T cell receptor beta chains below come from one sample, sequenced in a study of T cells in Graves' hyperthyroidism and ophthalmopathy. Template material for amplifying TCR beta CDR3 regions consisted of RNA transcripts. HTBI primers were employed in a first-round RT-PCR of the TCR CDR3. TCRdb analysed the multiplex PCR reads with MiXCR anew, one entry per CDR3 protein. The table includes roughly 500,000 distinct CDR3 sequences, approximately 44% detected once. The material sequenced was peripheral blood or thyroid tissue (not recorded which). The receptors come from an adult woman with Graves' disease, either hyperthyroidism or ophthalmopathy (not recorded which).

J is TRBJ1-1 and V is TRBV6-1; tentative D call: TRBD1 (6 bases). The germline CDR1 and CDR2 sequences are MNHNS and SASEGT. The CDR3 consists of 14 residues. V gave up 6 bases and J gave up 1 base, with 12 bases separating them. The CDR3 loop reads CASRGAGPNTEAFF. CDR3 nucleotides: TGTGCCAGCAGGGGGGCGGGCCCGAACACTGAAGCTTTCTTT.

The chain uses TRBV24-1 and TRBJ2-1; possible D gene TRBD1, 5 bases. V gave up 4 bases and J gave up 6 bases, with 21 bases separating them. Per germline, CDR1 KGHDR and CDR2 SFDVKD. The CDR3 is 17 amino acids. Here the CDR3 reads CATSDHRGSPAFNEQFF. In DNA, the CDR3 is TGTGCCACCAGTGACCATAGGGGATCCCCTGCCTTCAATGAGCAGTTCTTC.

This clonotype showed up just a few times. One junction end disagrees with the germline gene, perhaps due to a read error. This rearrangement joins TRBV10-2 to TRBJ2-7, with TRBD2 matching 9 bases. The CDR3 is 15 residues long. The germline V gene encodes CDR1 WSHSY and CDR2 SAAADI. The CDR3 bases are TGCGCCAGCAGAGCGGGAGGTGATACCGGGGACCCGAGATCGTTC. This codes for CASRAGGDTGDPRSF.

This clonotype occurred many times. The chain recombines TRBV9 with TRBJ1-6; D unclear. The germline V gene encodes CDR1 SGDLS and CDR2 YYNGEE. Trimming removed 0 bases from V and 5 bases from J, with 6 bases in between. The CDR3 runs 14 residues. The CDR3 coding sequence is TGTGCCAGCAGCGTAGTGGCGGATAATTCACCCCTCCACTTT. This sequence encodes CASSVVADNSPLHF.

This clonotype was recorded at least ten times. This rearrangement joins TRBV20-1 to TRBJ1-3, with D possibly being TRBD1 (5 bases). V lost 6 bases and J 7 bases, leaving 16 bases between the germline ends. CDR3 length: 13 amino acids. Germline V CDR1 and CDR2: DFQATT, SNEGSKA (reference sequence). DNA of the CDR3: TGCAGTGCCAAACAGGCGCGGGGGAACACCATATATTTT. This codes for CSAKQARGNTIYF.